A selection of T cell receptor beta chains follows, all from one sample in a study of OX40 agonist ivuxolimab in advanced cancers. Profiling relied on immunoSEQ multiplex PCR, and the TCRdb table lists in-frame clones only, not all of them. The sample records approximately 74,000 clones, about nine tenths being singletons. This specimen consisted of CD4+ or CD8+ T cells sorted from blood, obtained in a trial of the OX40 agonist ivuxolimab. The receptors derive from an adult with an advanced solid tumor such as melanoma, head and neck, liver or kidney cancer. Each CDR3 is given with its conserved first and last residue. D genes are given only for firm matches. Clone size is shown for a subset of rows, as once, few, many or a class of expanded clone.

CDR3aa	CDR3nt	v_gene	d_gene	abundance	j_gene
CAWSKSLSGANVLTF	TGTGCCTGGAGTAAAAGCTTATCTGGGGCCAACGTCCTGACTTTC	TRBV30	.	.	TRBJ2-6
CASSLGGRDEQFF	TGTGCCAGCAGTTTGGGGGGGCGTGATGAGCAGTTCTTC	TRBV28	.	.	TRBJ2-1
CASSSGLSVYNEQFF	TGTGCCAGCAGCTCCGGGCTCTCGGTCTACAATGAGCAGTTCTTC	TRBV11-1	.	.	TRBJ2-1
CASSGQPSVRYGYTF	TGTGCCAGCAGTGGACAGCCCAGCGTTCGGTATGGCTACACCTTC	TRBV27	.	.	TRBJ1-2
CASSWAGQSYEQYF	TGTGCCAGCAGCTGGGCGGGACAGTCCTACGAGCAGTACTTC	TRBV7-2	.	few	TRBJ2-7
CASSPPRQGGNEKLFF	TGTGCTAGCAGCCCACCCAGACAGGGTGGGAATGAAAAACTGTTTTTT	TRBV7-7	TRBD1	.	TRBJ1-4
CASSLYAGGDDQFF	TGTGCCAGCAGCTTGTATGCGGGCGGGGATGATCAGTTCTTC	TRBV5-4	.	.	TRBJ2-1
CASSFVGVEEQFF	TGTGCCAGCAGTTTTGTTGGGGTTGAGGAGCAGTTCTTC	TRBV27	.	.	TRBJ2-1
CASSSIRLSGTGAYEQYF	TGTGCCAGCAGTTCGATAAGACTTTCCGGGACAGGGGCCTACGAGCAGTACTTC	TRBV28	TRBD1	.	TRBJ2-7
CASSGSGPYNEQFF	TGTGCCAGTAGCGGGAGTGGACCCTACAATGAGCAGTTCTTC	TRBV19	.	.	TRBJ2-1
CASYSGVATGELFF	TGTGCCAGCTATTCAGGGGTAGCCACCGGGGAGCTGTTTTTT	TRBV2	.	.	TRBJ2-2
CASSLGQGPFQYF	TGTGCCAGCAGCTTAGGACAGGGGCCCTTCCAGTACTTC	TRBV11-2	TRBD1	.	TRBJ2-7
CASSSVTEAFF	TGTGCCAGCAGTTCTGTCACTGAAGCTTTCTTT	TRBV13	.	.	TRBJ1-1
CASSLWGTENQPQHF	TGTGCCAGCAGTTTATGGGGGACAGAAAATCAGCCCCAGCATTTT	TRBV28	TRBD1	.	TRBJ1-5
CASHPLATHNEQFF	TGTGCCAGCCATCCCCTAGCGACGCACAATGAGCAGTTCTTC	TRBV27	.	.	TRBJ2-1
CASSGLTGTSGNTIYF	TGTGCCAGCAGCGGCCTTACAGGGACCTCTGGAAACACCATATATTTT	TRBV9	.	.	TRBJ1-3
CASSTTGGRNQPQHF	TGTGCCAGCAGTACTACGGGGGGCCGCAATCAGCCCCAGCATTTT	TRBV11-3	.	.	TRBJ1-5
CSAPIPGELFF	TGCAGTGCCCCAATCCCCGGGGAGCTGTTTTTT	TRBV20-1	.	.	TRBJ2-2
CASSLSPSSAQETQYF	TGTGCCAGCAGCTTATCTCCCTCTAGTGCACAAGAGACCCAGTACTTC	TRBV7-8	.	.	TRBJ2-5
CASSLGLSSGNEQFF	TGCGCCAGCAGCTTGGGACTCTCCTCTGGTAATGAGCAGTTCTTC	TRBV5-1	.	.	TRBJ2-1
CASSSQANSQETQYF	TGTGCCAGCAGTTCACAAGCCAACAGCCAAGAGACCCAGTACTTC	TRBV7-6	.	.	TRBJ2-5
CASTFITKDGYTF	TGTGCCAGCACATTTATAACTAAAGATGGCTACACCTTC	TRBV2	.	.	TRBJ1-2
CASRLGGFSGNTIYF	TGTGCCAGCAGGTTAGGTGGCTTCTCTGGAAACACCATATATTTT	TRBV7-9	.	.	TRBJ1-3
CASSVGVSYEQYF	TGTGCCAGCAGTGTAGGGGTATCCTACGAGCAGTACTTC	TRBV6-1	.	few	TRBJ2-7
CASRDRLAFYEQYF	TGTGCCAGCAGGGATCGACTAGCCTTCTACGAGCAGTACTTC	TRBV27	TRBD2	.	TRBJ2-7
CASSAILGGEQFF	TGTGCCAGTAGTGCCATCCTGGGTGGTGAGCAGTTCTTC	TRBV19	.	.	TRBJ2-1
CASSLGGSYNEQFF	TGTGCCAGCAGCTTAGGAGGGTCCTACAATGAGCAGTTCTTC	TRBV7-8	.	.	TRBJ2-1
CASSFGVGGNQPQHF	TGTGCCAGCAGCTTCGGAGTGGGCGGCAATCAGCCCCAGCATTTT	TRBV7-8	.	.	TRBJ1-5
CASSSFLSSGANVLTF	TGTGCCAGCAGCTCCTTCTTAAGCTCTGGGGCCAACGTCCTGACTTTC	TRBV7-9	.	.	TRBJ2-6
CASSIEGRATEAFF	TGTGCCAGTAGTATAGAAGGAAGGGCCACTGAAGCTTTCTTT	TRBV19	.	.	TRBJ1-1
CASSQEGTRMGTEAFF	TGCGCCAGCAGCCAGGAAGGAACCCGAATGGGTACTGAAGCTTTCTTT	TRBV4-3	.	.	TRBJ1-1
CASTNIDRADGELFF	TGCGCCAGCACCAACATCGACAGGGCGGACGGGGAGCTGTTTTTT	TRBV4-3	TRBD1	once	TRBJ2-2
CASSVASLRRPDEQYF	TGTGCCAGCAGCGTAGCTTCTTTGCGCCGCCCGGACGAGCAGTACTTC	TRBV9	.	.	TRBJ2-7